The rows below give T cell receptor beta chains drawn from one sample of a study of beta chain features in type 1 diabetes. Sequencing was performed with immunoSEQ multiplex PCR; in TCRdb, only in-frame clones are kept and a portion is missing. The data contain about 150,000 clones, roughly 10% of them singletons. Sequencing was carried out using central memory CD4+ T cells from blood. These receptors were collected from a woman in her 30s with type 1 diabetes. Each CDR3 is given with its conserved first and last residue. A D gene is named only where the DNA matches it firmly. Not all rows give a size; the values are once, few, many and, for expanded clones, a class.

V	J	size	D	CDR3	DNA
TRBV18	TRBJ2-7	few	.	CASSPPGLNYEQYF	TGTGCCAGCTCACCACCAGGACTAAACTACGAGCAGTACTTC
TRBV18	TRBJ2-7	.	TRBD2	CASSPPTGLGSYEQYF	TGTGCCAGCTCACCACCGACCGGACTAGGTTCCTACGAGCAGTACTTC
TRBV6-6	TRBJ1-5	few	.	CASSQPGGGVGPQHF	TGTGCCAGCAGTCAACCCGGGGGGGGTGTGGGGCCCCAGCATTTT
TRBV27	TRBJ1-4	.	.	CASSLQGSGEKLFF	TGTGCCAGCAGTCTACAGGGTTCCGGAGAAAAACTGTTTTTT
TRBV9	TRBJ2-2	few	.	CASSVGVLTNTGELFF	TGTGCCAGCAGCGTAGGTGTTTTAACGAACACCGGGGAGCTGTTTTTT
TRBV19	TRBJ1-5	once	TRBD1	CASSNSRSLDRDNQPQHF	TGTGCCAGTAGCAATAGTCGTTCGTTGGACAGGGACAATCAGCCCCAGCATTTT
TRBV2	TRBJ2-3	.	.	CASSALASTDTQYF	TGTGCCAGCAGTGCGTTAGCGAGCACAGATACGCAGTATTTT
TRBV5-4	TRBJ1-1	.	TRBD1	CASSPWDRGANTEAFF	TGTGCCAGCAGCCCCTGGGACAGGGGGGCGAACACTGAAGCTTTCTTT
TRBV2	TRBJ2-5	.	.	CASKIGETQYF	TGTGCCAGCAAGATCGGGGAGACCCAGTACTTC
TRBV4-1	TRBJ2-2	few	.	CASSQDLTGELFF	TGCGCCAGCAGCCAAGATCTGACCGGGGAGCTGTTTTTT
TRBV5-4	TRBJ2-1	few	TRBD2	CASSSSPLAGDGNEQFF	TGTGCCAGCAGCTCTTCCCCTCTAGCGGGAGATGGCAATGAGCAGTTCTTC
TRBV2	TRBJ2-5	.	TRBD1	CASSEDRVGTETQYF	TGTGCCAGCAGTGAGGACAGGGTTGGAACGGAGACCCAGTACTTC
TRBV19	TRBJ2-2	.	.	CASGISNTGELFF	TGTGCCAGCGGGATATCGAACACCGGGGAGCTGTTTTTT
TRBV25-1	TRBJ2-7	.	.	CASSESQTYEQYF	TGTGCCAGCAGTGAGTCACAAACCTACGAGCAGTACTTC
TRBV10-3	TRBJ2-1	.	.	CAISEIEMHSEQFF	TGTGCCATCAGTGAGATAGAGATGCACAGCGAGCAGTTCTTC
TRBV5-6	TRBJ2-3	.	.	CASSLGTNTDTQYF	TGTGCCAGCAGCTTGGGTACTAACACAGATACGCAGTATTTT
TRBV18	TRBJ1-1	few	TRBD1	CASSPRTGVSTEAFF	TGTGCCAGCTCACCCCGGACAGGGGTGAGCACTGAAGCTTTCTTT
TRBV19	TRBJ1-2	.	.	CASSIAGWVYGYTF	TGTGCCAGTAGTATCGCGGGATGGGTCTATGGCTACACCTTC
TRBV7-7	TRBJ2-1	.	.	CASSSGTSINEQFF	TGTGCTAGCAGCTCCGGGACTTCCATCAATGAGCAGTTCTTC
TRBV18	TRBJ1-1	few	.	CASSPTGMDTEAFF	TGTGCCAGCTCACCAACCGGTATGGACACTGAAGCTTTCTTT
TRBV4-1	TRBJ1-2	few	TRBD1	CASSQDLRTGGGYTF	TGCGCCAGCAGCCAAGATTTAAGGACAGGGGGTGGCTACACCTTC
TRBV7-3	TRBJ2-1	.	.	CASSLSAAYNEQFF	TGTGCCAGCAGCTTATCGGCGGCTTACAATGAGCAGTTCTTC
TRBV7-6	TRBJ2-5	few	.	CASSPQETQYF	TGTGCCAGCAGCCCACAAGAGACCCAGTACTTC
TRBV27	TRBJ2-7	few	TRBD2	CASSLVGGYSYEQYF	TGTGCCAGCAGTTTGGTCGGGGGGTACTCCTACGAGCAGTACTTC
TRBV5-1	TRBJ1-1	few	TRBD1	CASSLLSGGEAFF	TGCGCCAGCAGCTTGTTATCAGGGGGTGAAGCTTTCTTT
TRBV15	TRBJ2-3	.	.	CATSRDRRTRSSSDTQYF	TGTGCCACCAGCAGAGATCGACGAACTAGAAGTTCGTCAGATACGCAGTATTTT
TRBV10-3	TRBJ2-5	.	.	CAIRAGTGEETQYF	TGTGCCATCAGGGCTGGTACCGGGGAAGAGACCCAGTACTTC
TRBV7-2	TRBJ1-2	.	.	CASSLAQGGYTF	TGTGCCAGCAGCTTAGCTCAGGGGGGCTACACCTTC
TRBV4-1	TRBJ2-1	few	TRBD2	CASSLTAGTIIREQFF	TGCGCCAGCAGCCTAACGGCCGGGACTATCATACGTGAGCAGTTCTTC
TRBV7-8	TRBJ2-7	few	TRBD1	CASSSLDRGSSYEQYF	TGTGCCAGCAGCTCCTTGGACAGGGGAAGCTCCTACGAGCAGTACTTC
TRBV29-1	TRBJ2-7	few	TRBD1	CSAGTGLGYGEQYF	TGCAGCGCAGGGACAGGTCTTGGATATGGCGAGCAGTACTTC
TRBV20-1	TRBJ2-3	.	.	CSAPERSTQYF	TGCAGTGCCCCTGAGCGATCTACGCAGTATTTT
TRBV30	TRBJ1-5	few	.	CAWSGGGEKPQHF	TGTGCCTGGAGTGGGGGGGGTGAAAAGCCCCAGCATTTT
TRBV29-1	TRBJ1-1	.	.	CSVAHPGRNTEAFF	TGCAGCGTTGCGCACCCGGGAAGGAACACTGAAGCTTTCTTT
TRBV6-1	TRBJ2-1	few	.	CASSDSTTYNEQFF	TGTGCCAGCAGTGACAGTACTACCTACAATGAGCAGTTCTTC
TRBV2	TRBJ2-2	few	.	CASSRERAGELFF	TGTGCCAGCAGTCGGGAGAGGGCCGGGGAGCTGTTTTTT
TRBV27	TRBJ1-2	.	.	CASSLSMTGHYGYTF	TGTGCCAGCAGCCTCTCCATGACAGGACACTATGGCTACACCTTC
TRBV6-4	TRBJ2-6	.	.	CASMSSGANVLTF	TGTGCCAGCATGAGCTCTGGGGCCAACGTCCTGACTTTC
TRBV30	TRBJ1-4	.	TRBD1	CAWSVRRTGIATNEKLFF	TGTGCCTGGAGTGTACGAAGGACAGGAATTGCAACTAATGAAAAACTGTTTTTT
TRBV7-2	TRBJ2-3	.	.	CASSSGVSGTDTQYF	TGTGCCAGCAGCTCAGGGGTTTCTGGCACAGATACGCAGTATTTT
TRBV7-3	TRBJ2-7	.	.	CASSLSSRGEQYF	TGTGCCAGCAGCCTGTCCTCACGAGGGGAGCAGTACTTC
TRBV5-6	TRBJ2-3	.	TRBD2	CASSLRLAGSTDTQYF	TGTGCCAGCAGCCTAAGACTAGCGGGGAGCACAGATACGCAGTATTTT
TRBV7-2	TRBJ1-1	few	.	CASSLGSSRDTEAFF	TGTGCCAGCAGCTTAGGAAGCTCTCGAGACACTGAAGCTTTCTTT
TRBV2	TRBJ2-7	.	TRBD2	CASSAFGTSGLSYEQYF	TGTGCCAGCAGCGCTTTTGGGACTAGCGGACTCTCCTACGAGCAGTACTTC
TRBV25-1	TRBJ2-1	.	TRBD2	CASSEPSGRHNNEQFF	TGTGCCAGCAGTGAGCCTAGCGGGAGGCATAACAATGAGCAGTTCTTC
TRBV28	TRBJ2-7	.	.	CASSSERVSNYEQYF	TGTGCCAGCAGTTCCGAGAGGGTCTCGAACTACGAGCAGTACTTC
TRBV5-4	TRBJ2-7	.	TRBD1	CASSLGGGQGMVEQYF	TGTGCCAGCAGCTTGGGGGGCGGACAGGGGATGGTCGAGCAGTACTTC
TRBV7-3	TRBJ2-2	.	.	CASSMGAGTGELFF	TGTGCCAGCAGCATGGGGGCGGGCACCGGGGAGCTGTTTTTT
TRBV5-4	TRBJ1-2	.	.	CASSQGPGNYGYTF	TGCGCCAGCAGCCAAGGTCCGGGAAACTATGGCTACACCTTC
TRBV28	TRBJ2-1	.	.	CASSFQDRNNEQFF	TGTGCCAGCAGTTTCCAAGACAGGAACAATGAGCAGTTCTTC
TRBV11-1	TRBJ1-1	.	.	CASSSSISSAEAFF	TGTGCCAGCAGCTCTTCCATCTCGAGCGCTGAAGCTTTCTTT
TRBV7-2	TRBJ1-1	.	.	CASSAWTVEAFF	TGTGCCAGCAGCGCGTGGACAGTTGAAGCTTTCTTT
TRBV9	TRBJ2-1	few	TRBD2	CASSVSAGSYNEQFF	TGTGCCAGCAGCGTTTCAGCGGGGTCCTACAATGAGCAGTTCTTC